The next 13 T cell receptor beta chains were all read from a single sample in a study of identical twins. TCRdb processed the 5' RACE reads anew with MiXCR; each CDR3 protein has one entry. The sample comprises fewer than 250,000 distinct CDR3 sequences, roughly 9.4% of which are singletons, and about 5.5% rests with the top ten. Sequenced input: memory (CD45RO+) T cells sorted from blood. These receptors were collected from a woman aged 18-29 years in good health.

V and J are TRBV5-8 and TRBJ2-1; D is unclear. The germline gives CDR1 SGHTS, CDR2 YDEGEE. The V and J ends lost 1 base and 9 bases respectively, with 14 bases between them. CDR3 size: 14 residues. CDR3: CASSLKGLAAEQFF. The CDR3 DNA reads as TGTGCCAGCAGCTTGAAAGGTCTGGCTGCTGAGCAGTTCTTC.

The chain couples TRBV20-1 to TRBJ2-1, with TRBD2 matching 9 bases. The CDR3 is 16 amino acids. J lost 4 bases, V lost 1 base, and 8 bases had no gene match. Germline CDR1 is DFQATT and CDR2 is SNEGSKA (reference sequence). CDR3 sequence reads: CSARVIVAGGYNEQFF. The CDR3 nucleotides read TGCAGTGCTAGAGTAATAGTGGCGGGGGGGTACAATGAGCAGTTCTTC.

This clonotype showed up just a few times. The J gene is TRBJ2-6, the V gene TRBV6-2 or TRBV6-3; D might be TRBD1 or TRBD2, each matching 5 bases. The V gene lost 1 base and the J gene lost 0 bases, with 16 bases spanning the gap. CDR1 MNHEY and CDR2 SVGEGT come from the germline V gene. The CDR3 runs to 19 residues. CDR3 residues: CASSYFMGRPYSGANVLTF. CDR3 sequence (DNA): TGTGCCAGCAGTTACTTCATGGGACGACCATACTCTGGGGCCAACGTCCTGACTTTC.

V and J are TRBV7-9 and TRBJ1-5; D is ambiguous. The CDR3 is 13 amino acids. The V gene's germline CDR1 is SEHNR and CDR2 FQNEAQ (reference sequence). V dropped 0 bases and J dropped 9 bases, with 9 bases sitting between them. The CDR3 loop reads CASSLAPGAPQHF. CDR3 nucleotide sequence: TGTGCCAGCAGCTTAGCGCCCGGAGCGCCCCAGCATTTT. The full variable domain, its missing parts supplied by reference TRBV7-9 and TRBJ1-5, is DTGVSQNPRHKITKRGQNVTFRCDPISEHNRLYWYRQTLGQGPEFLTYFQNEAQLEKSRLLSDRFSAERPKGSFSTLEIQRTEQGDSAMYLCASSLAPGAPQHFGDGTRLSIL.

The chain couples TRBV6-5 to TRBJ2-5; D is perhaps TRBD1 or TRBD2 (6 bases each). The CDR3 totals 17 residues. The V end was cut by 1 base, the J end by 1 base, with 16 bases between. Germline V lookup: CDR1 MNHEY, CDR2 SVGAGI. In DNA form, the CDR3 reads TGTGCCAGCAGTTACTTAACGAGCGGAGGGGGCCAAGAGACCCAGTACTTC. This translates into CASSYLTSGGGQETQYF.

The chain has TRBV18 and TRBJ2-1, with D perhaps being TRBD1 or TRBD2 (6 bases each). Germline V gene sequence: CDR1 KGHSH, CDR2 LQKENI. V lost 5 bases to trimming and J lost 2 bases, with 16 bases between them. CDR3 length equals 16 residues. CDR3 in amino acids: CASSLSGGLTYNEQFF. The CDR3 bases are TGTGCCAGCTCATTATCCGGGGGCCTGACCTACAATGAGCAGTTCTTC. Full variable domain (outside the CDR3, taken from reference TRBV18 and TRBJ2-1): NAGVMQNPRHLVRRRGQEARLRCSPMKGHSHVYWYRQLPEEGLKFMVYLQKENIIDESGMPKERFSAEFPKEGPSILRIQQVVRGDSAAYFCASSLSGGLTYNEQFFGPGTRLTVL.

The genes are TRBV7-9 and TRBJ2-3; TRBD2 matches at 8 bases. Trimming took 5 bases from V and 0 from J; bases not matched to a gene: 7. Germline CDR1 SEHNR, CDR2 FQNEAQ (reference sequence). CDR3 length: 16 residues. The CDR3: CASSERGPESTDTQYF. CDR3 DNA: TGTGCCAGCAGCGAGCGGGGGCCCGAAAGCACAGATACGCAGTATTTT.

The chain combines TRBV6-6 with TRBJ2-3; TRBD1 might be the D (6 bases). V lost 5 bases and J lost 2, with 17 bases in between. The germline V gene has CDR1 MNHNY and CDR2 SVGAGI (reference sequence). This CDR3 region has 16 residues. CDR3 loop: CASSRLQGSFTDTQYF. The CDR3 nucleotides read TGTGCCAGCAGTCGCTTGCAGGGGAGCTTCACAGATACGCAGTATTTT.

V is TRBV7-9 and J is TRBJ2-1; 8 bases match TRBD1. The V and J ends lost 2 bases and 3 bases, in that order; junction bases with no gene match: 3. The CDR3 loop spans 15 amino acids. Germline-derived CDR1 and CDR2 are SEHNR and FQNEAQ (reference sequence). The DNA for the CDR3 is TGTGCCAGCAGCTTACCAGGGACAGGCTACAATGAGCAGTTCTTC. It yields the protein CASSLPGTGYNEQFF. The full variable domain, rest sourced from reference TRBV7-9 and TRBJ2-1, is DTGVSQNPRHKITKRGQNVTFRCDPISEHNRLYWYRQTLGQGPEFLTYFQNEAQLEKSRLLSDRFSAERPKGSFSTLEIQRTEQGDSAMYLCASSLPGTGYNEQFFGPGTRLTVL.

The genes are TRBV6-1 and TRBJ1-1, with 8 bases lining up with TRBD1. The CDR3 extends over 16 amino acids. V lost 6 bases and J lost 0; bases outside the gene matches: 9. Germline CDR1 reads MNHNS; CDR2 reads SASEGT. CDR3 residues: CASSPDRGHMNTEAFF. CDR3 nucleotide sequence: TGTGCCAGCAGCCCTGACAGGGGACATATGAACACTGAAGCTTTCTTT.

The chain uses TRBV3-1 and TRBJ1-5, with unresolved D. Between the trimmed V and J ends, which lost 2 bases and 9 bases, there was a span of 8 bases. This CDR3 is built from 12 residues. CDR1 is LGHDT and CDR2 is YNNKEL in the germline V gene (reference sequence). CDR3 sequence reads: CASSQRVGPQHF. CDR3 in DNA: TGTGCCAGCAGCCAACGGGTAGGGCCCCAGCATTTT.

The chain uses TRBV19 and TRBJ2-2, with D perhaps matching TRBD1 (6 bases). The V end lost 2 bases, the J end lost 6 bases, and 13 bases lay between the germline ends. The CDR3 spans 15 residues. Germline-derived CDR1 and CDR2 are LNHDA and SQIVND (reference sequence). CDR3 residues: CASSIRQGRAGELFF. DNA for the CDR3: TGTGCCAGTAGTATAAGGCAGGGGCGCGCCGGGGAGCTGTTTTTT.

The V and J genes are TRBV15 and TRBJ2-6; a weak D match, TRBD2 (7 bases). Between the trimmed V and J ends, which lost 5 bases and 6 bases, there was a span of 11 bases. This CDR3 contains 14 residues. Germline V CDR1 and CDR2: LNHNV, YYDKDF (reference sequence). The DNA of the CDR3 is TGTGCCACCAGCGGGCGGGGGCCGGCCAACGTCCTGACTTTC. It translates to CATSGRGPANVLTF. The variable domain in full, completed from reference TRBV15 and TRBJ2-6, reads DAMVIQNPRYQVTQFGKPVTLSCSQTLNHNVMYWYQQKSSQAPKLLFHYYDKDFNNEADTPDNFQSRRPNTSFCFLDIRSPGLGDTAMYLCATSGRGPANVLTFGAGSRLTVL.